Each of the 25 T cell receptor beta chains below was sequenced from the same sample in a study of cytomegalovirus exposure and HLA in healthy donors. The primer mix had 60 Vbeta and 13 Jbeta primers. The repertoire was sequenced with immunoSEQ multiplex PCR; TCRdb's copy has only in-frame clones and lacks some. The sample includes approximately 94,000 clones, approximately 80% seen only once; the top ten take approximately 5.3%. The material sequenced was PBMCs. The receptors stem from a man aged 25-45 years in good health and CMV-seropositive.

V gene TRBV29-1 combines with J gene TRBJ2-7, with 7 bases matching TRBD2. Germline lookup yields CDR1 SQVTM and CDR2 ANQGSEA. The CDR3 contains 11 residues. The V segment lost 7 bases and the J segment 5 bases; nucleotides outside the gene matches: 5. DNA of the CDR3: TGCAGCGCCGGACTAGAAAACGAGCAGTACTTC. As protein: CSAGLENEQYF.

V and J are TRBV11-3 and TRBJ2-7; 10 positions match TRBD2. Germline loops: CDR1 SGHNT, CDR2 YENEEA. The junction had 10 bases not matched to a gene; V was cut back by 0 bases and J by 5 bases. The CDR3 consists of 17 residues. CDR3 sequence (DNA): TGTGCCAGCAGCTTAGAGCGGGCTAGCGGGGGCTGGGACGAGCAGTACGTC. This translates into CASSLERASGGWDEQYV.

The CDR3 region is CASSERRSSYNEQFF. The CDR3, as DNA: TGTGCCAGCAGTGAAAGACGGAGCTCCTACAATGAGCAGTTCTTC. The chain joins TRBV28 to TRBJ2-1; D is unclear. V lost 5 bases, J lost 0 bases, and 11 bases lay in between. CDR1 and CDR2 from the germline V gene are MDHEN and SYDVKM. The CDR3 consists of 15 residues.

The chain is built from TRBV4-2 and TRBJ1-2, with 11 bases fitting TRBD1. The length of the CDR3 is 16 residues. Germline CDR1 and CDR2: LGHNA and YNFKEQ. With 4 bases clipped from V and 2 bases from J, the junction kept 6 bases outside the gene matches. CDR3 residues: CASSRTGTGGNYGYTF. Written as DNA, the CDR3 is TGTGCCAGCAGCCGAACAGGGACAGGGGGGAACTATGGCTACACCTTC.

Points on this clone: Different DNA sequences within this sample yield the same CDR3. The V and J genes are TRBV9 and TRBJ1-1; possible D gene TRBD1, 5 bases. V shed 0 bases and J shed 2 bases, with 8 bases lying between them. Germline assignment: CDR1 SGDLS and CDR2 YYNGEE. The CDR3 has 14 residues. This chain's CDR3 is CASSVAGGNTEAFF. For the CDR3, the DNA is TGTGCCAGCAGCGTAGCGGGGGGAAACACTGAAGCTTTCTTT.

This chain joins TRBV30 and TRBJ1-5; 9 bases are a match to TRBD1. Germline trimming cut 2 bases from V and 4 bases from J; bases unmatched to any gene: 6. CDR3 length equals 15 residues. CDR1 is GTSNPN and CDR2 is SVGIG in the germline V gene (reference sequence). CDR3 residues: CAWSKGQGTNQPQHF. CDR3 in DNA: TGTGCCTGGAGTAAAGGACAGGGGACTAATCAGCCCCAGCATTTT.

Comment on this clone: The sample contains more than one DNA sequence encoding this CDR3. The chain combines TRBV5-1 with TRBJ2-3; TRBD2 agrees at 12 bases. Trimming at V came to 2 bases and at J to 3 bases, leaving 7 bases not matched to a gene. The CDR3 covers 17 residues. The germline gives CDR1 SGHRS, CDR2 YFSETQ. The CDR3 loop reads CASSFSSGGAETDTQYF. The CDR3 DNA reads TGCGCCAGCAGCTTCTCTAGCGGGGGGGCCGAAACAGATACGCAGTATTTT.

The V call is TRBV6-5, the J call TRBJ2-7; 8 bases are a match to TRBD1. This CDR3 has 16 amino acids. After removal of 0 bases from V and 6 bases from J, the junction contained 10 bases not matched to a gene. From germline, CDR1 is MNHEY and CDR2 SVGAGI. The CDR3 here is CASSYSSADRVSEQYF. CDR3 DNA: TGTGCCAGCAGTTACTCCAGTGCGGACAGGGTATCCGAGCAGTACTTC.

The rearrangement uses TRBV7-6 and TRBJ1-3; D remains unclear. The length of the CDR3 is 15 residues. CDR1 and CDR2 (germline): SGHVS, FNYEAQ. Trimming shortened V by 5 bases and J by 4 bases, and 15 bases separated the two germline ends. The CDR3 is CASSLRRSGGNTIYF. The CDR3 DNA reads TGTGCCAGCAGCCTCCGGAGATCCGGAGGAAACACCATATATTTT.

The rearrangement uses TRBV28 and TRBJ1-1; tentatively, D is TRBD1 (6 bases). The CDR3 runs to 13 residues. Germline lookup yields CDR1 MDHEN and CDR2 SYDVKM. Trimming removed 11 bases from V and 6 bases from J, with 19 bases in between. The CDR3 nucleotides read TGTGCCTCAATGCGGGGGGCTGTGGCTGAAGCTTTCTTT. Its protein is CASMRGAVAEAFF.

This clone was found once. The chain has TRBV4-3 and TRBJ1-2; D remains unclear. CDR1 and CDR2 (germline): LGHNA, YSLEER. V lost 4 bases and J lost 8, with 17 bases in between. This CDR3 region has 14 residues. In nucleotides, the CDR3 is TGCGCCAGCAGCCCGCGTTCCCGGGGAGCAGGCTACACCTTC. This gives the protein CASSPRSRGAGYTF.

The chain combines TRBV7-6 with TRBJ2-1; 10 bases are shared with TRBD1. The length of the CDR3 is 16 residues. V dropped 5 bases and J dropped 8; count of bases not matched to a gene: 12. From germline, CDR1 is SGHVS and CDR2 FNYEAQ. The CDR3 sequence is CASSPHPGQGLHEQFF. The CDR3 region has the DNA TGTGCCAGCAGCCCACACCCGGGACAGGGGCTCCATGAGCAGTTCTTC.

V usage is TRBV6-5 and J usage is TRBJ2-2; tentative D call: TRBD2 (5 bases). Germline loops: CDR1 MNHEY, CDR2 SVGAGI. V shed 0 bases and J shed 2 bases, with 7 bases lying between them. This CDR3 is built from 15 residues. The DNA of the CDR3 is TGTGCCAGCAGTTACTCCACTAGTAACACCGGGGAGCTGTTTTTT. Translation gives CASSYSTSNTGELFF.

Written as DNA, the CDR3 is TGTGCCAGCAGTTTCCTGAACACCGGGGAGCTGTTTTTT. Translated: CASSFLNTGELFF. The chain employs TRBV27 and TRBJ2-2; D gene uncertain. V lost 3 bases and J lost 1, with 3 bases in between. This CDR3 is 13 amino acids long. CDR1 MNHEY and CDR2 SMNVEV come from the germline V gene (reference sequence).

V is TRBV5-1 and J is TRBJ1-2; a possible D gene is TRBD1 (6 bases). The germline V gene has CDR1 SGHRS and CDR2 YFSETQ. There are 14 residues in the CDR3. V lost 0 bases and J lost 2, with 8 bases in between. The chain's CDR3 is CASSLGGTNYGYTF. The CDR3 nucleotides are TGCGCCAGCAGCTTGGGGGGGACAAACTATGGCTACACCTTC.

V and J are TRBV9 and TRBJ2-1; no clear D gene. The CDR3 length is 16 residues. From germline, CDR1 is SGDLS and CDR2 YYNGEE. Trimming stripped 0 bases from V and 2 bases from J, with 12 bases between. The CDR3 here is CASSVDSPKPYNEQFF. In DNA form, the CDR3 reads TGTGCCAGCAGCGTAGACAGCCCCAAGCCCTACAATGAGCAGTTCTTC.

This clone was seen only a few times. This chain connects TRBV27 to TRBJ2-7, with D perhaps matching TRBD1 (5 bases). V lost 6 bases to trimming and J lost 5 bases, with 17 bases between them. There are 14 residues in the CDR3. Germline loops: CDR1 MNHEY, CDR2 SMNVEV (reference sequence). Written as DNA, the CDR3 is TGTGCCAGCAGCTTTCGCCAGGGTAGCCACGAGCAGTACGTC. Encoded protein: CASSFRQGSHEQYV.

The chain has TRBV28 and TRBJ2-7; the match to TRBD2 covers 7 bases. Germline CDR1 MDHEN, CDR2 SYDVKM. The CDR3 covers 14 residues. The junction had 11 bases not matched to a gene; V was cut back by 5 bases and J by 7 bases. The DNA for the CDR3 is TGTGCCAGCAGTCTCTTGGGACTATCGCGGGAGCAGTACTTC. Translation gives CASSLLGLSREQYF. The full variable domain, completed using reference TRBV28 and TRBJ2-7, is DVKVTQSSRYLVKRTGEKVFLECVQDMDHENMFWYRQDPGLGLRLIYFSYDVKMKEKGDIPEGYSVSREKKERFSLILESASTNQTSMYLCASSLLGLSREQYFGPGTRLTVT.

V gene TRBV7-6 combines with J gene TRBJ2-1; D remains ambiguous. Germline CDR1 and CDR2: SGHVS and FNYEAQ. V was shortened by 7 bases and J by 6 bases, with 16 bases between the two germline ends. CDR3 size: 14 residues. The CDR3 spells CASTLGSPGNEQFF. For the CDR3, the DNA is TGTGCCAGCACCCTCGGGTCGCCTGGCAATGAGCAGTTCTTC.

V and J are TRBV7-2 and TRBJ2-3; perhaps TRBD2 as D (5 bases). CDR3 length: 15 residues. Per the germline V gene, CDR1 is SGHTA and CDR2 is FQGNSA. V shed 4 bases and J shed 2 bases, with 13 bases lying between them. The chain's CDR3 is CASSSVGGHTDTQYF. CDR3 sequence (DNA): TGTGCCAGCAGCTCCGTAGGCGGGCACACAGATACGCAGTATTTT.

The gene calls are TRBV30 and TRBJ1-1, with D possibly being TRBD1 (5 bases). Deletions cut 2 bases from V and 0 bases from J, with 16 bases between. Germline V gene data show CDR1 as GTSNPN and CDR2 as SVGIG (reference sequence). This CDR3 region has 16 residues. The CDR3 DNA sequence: TGTGCCTGGAGTAATAGGGATGGACACCTGAACACTGAAGCTTTCTTT. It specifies CAWSNRDGHLNTEAFF.

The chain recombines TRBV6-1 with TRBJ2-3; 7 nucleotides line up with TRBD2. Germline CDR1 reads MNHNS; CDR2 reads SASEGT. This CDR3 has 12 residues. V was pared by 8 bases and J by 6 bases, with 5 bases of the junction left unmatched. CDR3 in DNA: TGTGCCAGCGGACTAGGTATGGATACGCAGTATTTT. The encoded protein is CASGLGMDTQYF.

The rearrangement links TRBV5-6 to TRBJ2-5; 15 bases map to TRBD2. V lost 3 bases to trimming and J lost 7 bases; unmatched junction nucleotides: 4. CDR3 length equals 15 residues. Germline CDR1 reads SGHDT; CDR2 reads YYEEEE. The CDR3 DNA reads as TGTGCCAGCAGCTCCCCGGGACTAGCGGGAGGGACCCAGTACTTC. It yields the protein CASSSPGLAGGTQYF.

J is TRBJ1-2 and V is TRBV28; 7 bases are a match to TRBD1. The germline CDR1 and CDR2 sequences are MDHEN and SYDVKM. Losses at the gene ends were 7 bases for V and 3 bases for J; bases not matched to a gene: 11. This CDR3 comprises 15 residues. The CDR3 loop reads CASTHWDSSDYGYTF. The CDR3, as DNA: TGTGCCAGCACCCATTGGGACAGTTCAGACTATGGCTACACCTTC.

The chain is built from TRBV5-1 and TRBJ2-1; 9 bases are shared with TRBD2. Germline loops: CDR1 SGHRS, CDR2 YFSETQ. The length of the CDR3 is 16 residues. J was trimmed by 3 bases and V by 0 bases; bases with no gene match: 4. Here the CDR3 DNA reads TGCGCCAGCAGCTTGGCGGCGGGAGGGTACTACAATGAGCAGTTCTTC. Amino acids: CASSLAAGGYYNEQFF.